This T cell receptor (beta chain) derives from a study of glioma-infiltrating T cells after dendritic cell vaccination. Study as a whole: Patients received three intradermal dendritic cell vaccine injections at biweekly intervals.

The repertoire was sequenced with immunoSEQ multiplex PCR; TCRdb's copy has only in-frame clones and lacks some. The sample yields about 67,000 clones, about 76% seen once. No glioblastoma patient carried an isocitrate dehydrogenase mutation. This sample comprised blood, obtained before dendritic cell vaccination. This clonotype was obtained from a human donor with glioblastoma.

CDR3 sequence (DNA): TGTGCCAGCAGTGACGGGACAGGGGGCTACGAGCAGTACTTC. It is translated as CASSDGTGGYEQYF. The chain is built from TRBV25-1 and TRBJ2-7, with TRBD1 identical over 11 bases. This CDR3 is 14 amino acids long. The germline V gene encodes CDR1 MGHDK and CDR2 SYGVNS. V lost 3 bases and J lost 3; bases outside the gene matches: 1.